This is a list of T cell receptor beta chains from one sample in a study of blood T cell repertoires in COVID-19. The assay was immunoSEQ multiplex PCR, and TCRdb's table has in-frame clones only and misses some. The sample records 450,000 or so clones, roughly 89% being singletons. The sample taken for sequencing was peripheral blood. These receptors were taken from a man aged 18 to 30 with COVID-19, enrolled during active disease. The conserved cysteine and the conserved F or W are not part of the CDR3 here. A D gene is named only where the DNA matches it firmly.

cdr3_aa | v_call | d_call | j_call
ASSRGGAVNEQF | TRBV19 | - | TRBJ2-1
ASGLGQNNEQF | TRBV12-5 | - | TRBJ2-1
ASSFSGGVQETQY | TRBV5-1 | TRBD2 | TRBJ2-5
ASSLPKLAGNTEAF | TRBV5-5 | - | TRBJ1-1
ASSLRSIGGPQY | TRBV5-4 | - | TRBJ2-5
ASSPTGGNQPQH | TRBV5-8 | TRBD1 | TRBJ1-5
ASSKDTSSYNSPLH | TRBV5-4 | - | TRBJ1-6
ASSQITGGSYEQY | TRBV3-1/TRBV3-2 | TRBD1 | TRBJ2-7
ASSQDAGVGNEQF | TRBV4-1 | TRBD2 | TRBJ2-1
ASSQVSIGSYEQY | TRBV3-1/TRBV3-2 | - | TRBJ2-7
ASTAGTAATRKQY | TRBV5-1 | TRBD1 | TRBJ2-7
ASSLEAWNEQF | TRBV11-2 | - | TRBJ2-1
ASSPTTNQPQH | TRBV4-1 | - | TRBJ1-5
ASSRSGVEGYT | TRBV19 | - | TRBJ1-2
ASSRGHGETQY | TRBV18 | - | TRBJ2-5
ASSEESVNTEAF | TRBV2 | - | TRBJ1-1
ASSDGGRTYNEQF | TRBV2 | TRBD2 | TRBJ2-1
ASSLWSGGTNIQY | TRBV5-1 | TRBD2 | TRBJ2-4
ASSLTTGRRYTEAF | TRBV4-1 | TRBD1 | TRBJ1-1
ATSRDRGWSPLH | TRBV15 | TRBD1 | TRBJ1-6
ASSLSDRTYNEQF | TRBV7-2 | - | TRBJ2-1